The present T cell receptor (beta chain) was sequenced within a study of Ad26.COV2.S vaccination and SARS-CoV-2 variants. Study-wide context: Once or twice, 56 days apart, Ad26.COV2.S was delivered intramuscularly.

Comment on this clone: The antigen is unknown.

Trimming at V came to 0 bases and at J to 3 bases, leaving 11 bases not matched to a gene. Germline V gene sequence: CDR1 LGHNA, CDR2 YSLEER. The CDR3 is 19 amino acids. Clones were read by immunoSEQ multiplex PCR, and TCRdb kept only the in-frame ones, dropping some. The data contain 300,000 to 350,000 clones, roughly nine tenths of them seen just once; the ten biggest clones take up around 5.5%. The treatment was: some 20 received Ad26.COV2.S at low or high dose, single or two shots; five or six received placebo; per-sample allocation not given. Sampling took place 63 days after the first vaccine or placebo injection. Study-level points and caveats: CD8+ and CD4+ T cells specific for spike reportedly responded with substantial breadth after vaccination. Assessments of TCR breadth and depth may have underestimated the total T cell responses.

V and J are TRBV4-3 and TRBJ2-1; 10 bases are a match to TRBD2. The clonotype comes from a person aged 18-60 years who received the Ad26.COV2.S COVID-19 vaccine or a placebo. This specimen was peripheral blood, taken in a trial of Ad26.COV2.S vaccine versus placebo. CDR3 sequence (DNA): TGCGCCAGCAGCCAAGAGGGAATATCCGGGACTAGCGTCTACAATGAGCAGTTCTTC. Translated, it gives CASSQEGISGTSVYNEQFF.